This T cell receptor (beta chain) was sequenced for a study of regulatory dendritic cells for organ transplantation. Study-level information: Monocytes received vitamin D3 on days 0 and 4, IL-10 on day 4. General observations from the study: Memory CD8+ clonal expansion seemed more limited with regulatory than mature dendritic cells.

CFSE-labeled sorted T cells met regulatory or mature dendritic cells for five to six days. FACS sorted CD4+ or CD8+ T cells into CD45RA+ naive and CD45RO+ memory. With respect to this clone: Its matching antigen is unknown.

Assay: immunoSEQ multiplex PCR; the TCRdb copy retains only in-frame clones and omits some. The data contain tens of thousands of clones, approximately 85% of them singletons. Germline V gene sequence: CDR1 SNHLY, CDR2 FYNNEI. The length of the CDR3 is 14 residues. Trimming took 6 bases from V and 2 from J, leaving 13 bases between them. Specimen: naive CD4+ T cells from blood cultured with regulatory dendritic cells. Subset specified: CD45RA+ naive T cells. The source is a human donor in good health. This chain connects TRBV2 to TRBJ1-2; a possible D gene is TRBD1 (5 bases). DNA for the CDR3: TGTGCCAGCAGCCGGGACGGAGTAAACTATGGCTACACCTTC. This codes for CASSRDGVNYGYTF.